The clone carrying this T cell receptor beta chain showed up just once. The antigen is unknown. The germline CDR1 and CDR2 sequences are SGHRS and YFSETQ. The CDR3 consists of 14 residues. V lost 0 bases to trimming and J lost 6 bases, with 9 bases between them. The data were produced by immunoSEQ multiplex PCR, yet TCRdb's version contains in-frame clones alone and is incomplete. The sample records 90,000 to 120,000 clones, 80% to 95% being singletons. The record originates from a study of T cell responses to AZD1222 COVID-19 vaccine. Regarding the study as a whole: Clonal diversity was possibly underestimated, and white British individuals and females predominated among donors. Just 5 to 7 people given AZD1222 tested seropositive at baseline.

Sample: peripheral blood, taken 28 days after the second AZD1222 dose. The rearrangement uses TRBV5-1 and TRBJ1-4; D not certain. The TCR comes from an adult who received the AZD1222 COVID-19 vaccine. CDR3 DNA: TGCGCCAGCAGCTTGGTAGGCATGCATGAAAAACTGTTTTTT. This codes for CASSLVGMHEKLFF.